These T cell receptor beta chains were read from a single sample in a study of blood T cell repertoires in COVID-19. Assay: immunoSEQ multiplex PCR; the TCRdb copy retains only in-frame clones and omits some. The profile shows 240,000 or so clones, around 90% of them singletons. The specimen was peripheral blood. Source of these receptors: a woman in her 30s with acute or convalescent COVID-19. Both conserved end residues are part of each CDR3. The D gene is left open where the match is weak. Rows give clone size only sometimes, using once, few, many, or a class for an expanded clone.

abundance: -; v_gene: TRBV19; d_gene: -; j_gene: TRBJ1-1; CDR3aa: CASSMMRENTEAFF; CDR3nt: TGTGCCAGTAGTATGATGAGGGAGAACACTGAAGCTTTCTTT
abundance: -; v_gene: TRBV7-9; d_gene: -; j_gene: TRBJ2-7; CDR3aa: CASSLLSRNSYEQYF; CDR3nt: TGTGCCAGCAGCTTATTGTCCAGGAACTCCTACGAGCAGTACTTC
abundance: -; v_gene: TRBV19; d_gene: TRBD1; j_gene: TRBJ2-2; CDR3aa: CASSIQGANTGELFF; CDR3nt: TGTGCCAGTAGTATCCAGGGGGCGAACACCGGGGAGCTGTTTTTT
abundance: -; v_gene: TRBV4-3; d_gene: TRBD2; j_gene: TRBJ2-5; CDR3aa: CASSPTPGLAGVGETQYF; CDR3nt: TGCGCCAGCAGCCCGACGCCGGGACTAGCGGGAGTCGGGGAGACCCAGTACTTC
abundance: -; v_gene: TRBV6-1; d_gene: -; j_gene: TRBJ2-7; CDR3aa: CASSAGEEQYF; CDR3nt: TGTGCCAGCAGTGCCGGGGAAGAGCAGTACTTC
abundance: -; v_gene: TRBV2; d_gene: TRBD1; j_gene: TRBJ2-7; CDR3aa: CASSETRQGGFYEQYF; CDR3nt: TGTGCCAGCAGTGAAACCCGACAGGGGGGATTCTACGAGCAGTACTTC
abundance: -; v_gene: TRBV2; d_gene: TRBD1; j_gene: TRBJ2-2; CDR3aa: CASSGQGNTGELFF; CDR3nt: TGTGCCAGCAGCGGACAGGGGAACACCGGGGAGCTGTTTTTT
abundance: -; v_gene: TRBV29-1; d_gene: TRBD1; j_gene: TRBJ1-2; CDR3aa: CSVGDRVNGYTF; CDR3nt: TGCAGCGTTGGGGACAGGGTCAACGGCTACACCTTC
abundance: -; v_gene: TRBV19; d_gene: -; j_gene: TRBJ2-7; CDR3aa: CASSQRVPLNEQYF; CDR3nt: TGTGCCAGTAGCCAGCGGGTGCCGTTGAACGAGCAGTACTTC
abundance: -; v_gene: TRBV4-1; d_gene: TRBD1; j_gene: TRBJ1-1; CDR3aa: CASSPQGQLNTEAFF; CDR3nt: TGCGCCAGCAGCCCTCAGGGACAGTTGAACACTGAAGCTTTCTTT
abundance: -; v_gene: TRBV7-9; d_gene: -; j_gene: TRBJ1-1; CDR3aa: CASSPVPGHSRPEAFF; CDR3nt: TGTGCCAGCAGCCCCGTCCCGGGACACTCACGGCCTGAAGCTTTCTTT
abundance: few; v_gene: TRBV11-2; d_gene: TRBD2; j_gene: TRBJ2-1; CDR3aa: CASSLAGGPNEQFF; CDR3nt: TGTGCCAGCAGCTTAGCGGGAGGGCCCAATGAGCAGTTCTTC
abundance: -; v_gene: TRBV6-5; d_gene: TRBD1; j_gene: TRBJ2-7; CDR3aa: CATSSRQGSSYEQYF; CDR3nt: TGTGCCACCTCATCCCGACAGGGCAGCTCCTACGAGCAGTACTTC
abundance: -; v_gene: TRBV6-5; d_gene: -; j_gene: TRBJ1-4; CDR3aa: CASISTGMREKLFF; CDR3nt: TGTGCCAGCATCTCGACCGGGATGAGGGAAAAACTGTTTTTT
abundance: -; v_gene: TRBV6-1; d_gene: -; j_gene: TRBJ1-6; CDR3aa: CASSERRSYNSPLHF; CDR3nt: TGTGCCAGCAGTGAACGGCGGTCCTATAATTCACCCCTCCACTTT
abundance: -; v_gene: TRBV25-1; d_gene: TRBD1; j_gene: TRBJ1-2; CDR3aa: CASRPDRDYGYTF; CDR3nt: TGTGCCAGCCGCCCCGACAGGGACTATGGCTACACCTTC
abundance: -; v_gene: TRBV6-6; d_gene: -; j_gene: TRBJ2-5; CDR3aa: CASTRTGKETQYF; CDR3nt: TGTGCCAGTACACGGACGGGAAAAGAGACCCAGTACTTC
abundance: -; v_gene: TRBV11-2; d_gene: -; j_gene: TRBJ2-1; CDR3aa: CASMGLLNEQFF; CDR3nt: TGTGCCAGCATGGGACTCCTTAATGAGCAGTTCTTC
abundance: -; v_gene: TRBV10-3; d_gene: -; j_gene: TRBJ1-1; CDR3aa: CAISDPGGNTEAFF; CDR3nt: TGTGCCATCAGTGACCCCGGGGGGAACACTGAAGCTTTCTTT
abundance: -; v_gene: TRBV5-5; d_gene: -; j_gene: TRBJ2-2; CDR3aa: CASSRRETRGTNTGELFF; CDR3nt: TGTGCCAGCAGCCGCAGGGAAACTAGGGGGACGAACACCGGGGAGCTGTTTTTT
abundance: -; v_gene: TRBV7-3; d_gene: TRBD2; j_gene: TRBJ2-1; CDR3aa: CASSPSSGRGSYNEQFF; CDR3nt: TGTGCCAGCAGCCCAAGTAGCGGGAGGGGGTCCTACAATGAGCAGTTCTTC
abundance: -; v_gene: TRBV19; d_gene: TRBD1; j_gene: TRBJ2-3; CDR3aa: CATNQPGQGTDTQYF; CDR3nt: TGTGCCACCAACCAACCAGGACAGGGCACAGATACGCAGTATTTT
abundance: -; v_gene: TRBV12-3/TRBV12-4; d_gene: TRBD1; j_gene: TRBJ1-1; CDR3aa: CASTRTGNTEAFF; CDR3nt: TGTGCCAGCACCCGGACAGGGAACACTGAAGCTTTCTTT
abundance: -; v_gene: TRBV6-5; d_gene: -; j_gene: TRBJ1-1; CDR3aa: CASSLPAGTEAFF; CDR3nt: TGTGCCAGCAGTTTACCGGCGGGCACTGAAGCTTTCTTT
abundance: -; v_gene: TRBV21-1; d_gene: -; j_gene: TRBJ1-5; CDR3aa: CASSSRGGRNQPQHF; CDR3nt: TGTGCCAGCAGCAGTAGAGGGGGTCGTAATCAGCCCCAGCATTTT
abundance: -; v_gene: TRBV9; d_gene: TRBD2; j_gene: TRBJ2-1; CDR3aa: CASSVPSRTSENNYNEQFF; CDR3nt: TGTGCCAGCAGCGTACCGTCTCGGACTAGCGAGAATAACTACAATGAGCAGTTCTTC
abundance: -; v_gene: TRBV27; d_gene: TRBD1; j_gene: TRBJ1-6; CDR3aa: CASSLRQQGAARRPYNSPLHF; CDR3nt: TGTGCCAGCAGTTTGCGCCAACAGGGGGCCGCGCGGAGGCCCTATAATTCACCCCTCCACTTT
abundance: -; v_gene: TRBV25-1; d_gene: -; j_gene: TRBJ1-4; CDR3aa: CASSEAGEVVEKLFF; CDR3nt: TGTGCCAGCAGTGAAGCGGGGGAGGTGGTTGAAAAACTGTTTTTT
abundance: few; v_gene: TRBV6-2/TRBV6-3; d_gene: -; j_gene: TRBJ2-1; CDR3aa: CASSYRGQEQFF; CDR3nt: TGTGCCAGCAGTTACAGGGGTCAGGAGCAGTTCTTC
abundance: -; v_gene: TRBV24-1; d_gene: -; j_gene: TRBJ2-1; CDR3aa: CATSDKSSYNEQFF; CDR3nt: TGTGCCACCAGTGATAAGAGCTCCTACAATGAGCAGTTCTTC
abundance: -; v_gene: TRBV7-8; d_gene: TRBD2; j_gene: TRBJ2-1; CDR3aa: CASSSSGITYNEQFF; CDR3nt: TGTGCCAGCAGCTCTAGCGGGATAACCTACAATGAGCAGTTCTTC
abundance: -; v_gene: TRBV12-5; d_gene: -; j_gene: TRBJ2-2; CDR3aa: CASGLARGRAGELFF; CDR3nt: TGTGCTAGTGGCTTGGCCCGAGGCCGGGCCGGGGAGCTGTTTTTT
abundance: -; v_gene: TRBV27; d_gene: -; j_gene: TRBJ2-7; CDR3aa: CASSSPDRFYEQYF; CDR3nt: TGTGCCAGCAGTTCCCCGGACAGATTCTACGAGCAGTACTTC
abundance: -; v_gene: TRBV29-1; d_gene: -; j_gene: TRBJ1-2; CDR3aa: CSVLPLEEPNYGYTF; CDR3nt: TGCAGCGTTCTCCCTCTGGAGGAACCTAACTATGGCTACACCTTC
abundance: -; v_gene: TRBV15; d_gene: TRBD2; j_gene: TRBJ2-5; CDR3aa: CATSTGLAGNQETQYF; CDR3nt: TGTGCCACCAGCACAGGACTAGCGGGAAATCAAGAGACCCAGTACTTC
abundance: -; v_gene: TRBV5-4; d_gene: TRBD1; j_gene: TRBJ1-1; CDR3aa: CASSLDQTGGAHTEAFF; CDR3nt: TGTGCCAGCAGCTTGGATCAGACAGGGGGCGCCCACACTGAAGCTTTCTTT
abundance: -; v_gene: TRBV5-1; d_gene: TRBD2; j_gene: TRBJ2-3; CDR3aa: CASSSRTSGRADTQYF; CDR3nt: TGCGCCAGCAGCTCTCGGACTAGCGGGAGGGCCGATACGCAGTATTTT
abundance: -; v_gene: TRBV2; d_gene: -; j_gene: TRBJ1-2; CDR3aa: CASSEAGPGGGYTF; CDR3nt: TGTGCCAGCAGTGAAGCGGGACCTGGGGGGGGCTACACCTTC
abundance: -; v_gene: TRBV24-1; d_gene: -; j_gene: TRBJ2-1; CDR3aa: CATSKVSGVPRAHNEQFF; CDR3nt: TGTGCCACCAGTAAAGTATCGGGGGTCCCTAGGGCCCACAATGAGCAGTTCTTC
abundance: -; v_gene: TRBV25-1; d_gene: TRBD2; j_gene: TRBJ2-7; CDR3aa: CASSGRATYEQYF; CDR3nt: TGTGCCAGCAGCGGGAGGGCAACCTACGAGCAGTACTTC
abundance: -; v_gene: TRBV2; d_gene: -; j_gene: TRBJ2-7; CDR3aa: CASGPGDSLKSYEQYF; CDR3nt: TGTGCCAGCGGACCTGGAGACAGCCTGAAATCCTACGAGCAGTACTTC
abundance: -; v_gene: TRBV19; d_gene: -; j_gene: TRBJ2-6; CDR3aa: CASNVYTISGANVLTF; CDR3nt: TGTGCCAGTAATGTATACACCATCTCTGGGGCCAACGTCCTGACTTTC
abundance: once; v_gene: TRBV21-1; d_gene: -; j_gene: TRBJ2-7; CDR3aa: CASSSGTGGGYEQYF; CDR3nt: TGTGCCAGCAGCTCCGGGACAGGAGGGGGGTACGAGCAGTACTTC
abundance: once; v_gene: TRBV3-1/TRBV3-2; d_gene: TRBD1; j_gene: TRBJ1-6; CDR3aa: CASSQAGFRGNSPLHF; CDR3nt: TGTGCCAGCAGCCAAGCCGGCTTCAGGGGGAATTCACCCCTCCACTTT
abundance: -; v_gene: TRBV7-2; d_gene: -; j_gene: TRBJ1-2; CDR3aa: CASSPSIGSGYGYTF; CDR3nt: TGTGCCAGCAGCCCTAGCATCGGTTCGGGCTATGGCTACACCTTC
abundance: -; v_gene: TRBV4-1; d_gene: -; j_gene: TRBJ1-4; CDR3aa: CASSQVPAGMKGLFF; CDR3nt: TGCGCCAGCAGCCAAGTACCGGCGGGAATGAAAGGACTGTTTTTT
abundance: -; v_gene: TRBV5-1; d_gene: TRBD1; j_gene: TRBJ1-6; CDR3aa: CASSRARNLGQGVSPLHF; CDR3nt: TGCGCCAGCAGCCGCGCCCGAAACCTGGGACAGGGGGTTTCACCCCTCCACTTT
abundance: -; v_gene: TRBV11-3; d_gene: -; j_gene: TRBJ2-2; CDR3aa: CASSQGFDTGELFF; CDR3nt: TGTGCCAGCAGTCAGGGGTTCGACACCGGGGAGCTGTTTTTT
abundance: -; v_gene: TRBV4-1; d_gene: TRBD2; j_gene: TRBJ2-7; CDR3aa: CASSQAPAGVRKNEQYF; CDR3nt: TGCGCCAGCAGCCAAGCTCCTGCGGGAGTACGTAAGAACGAGCAGTACTTC
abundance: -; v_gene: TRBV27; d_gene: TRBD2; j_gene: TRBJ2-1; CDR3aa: CASSRLADEQFF; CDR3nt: TGTGCCAGCAGCAGACTAGCGGATGAGCAGTTCTTC
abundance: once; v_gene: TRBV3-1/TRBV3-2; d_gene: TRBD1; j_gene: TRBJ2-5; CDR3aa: CASSHLTGYMGETQYF; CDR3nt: TGTGCCAGCAGCCATTTGACAGGGTATATGGGAGAGACCCAGTACTTC
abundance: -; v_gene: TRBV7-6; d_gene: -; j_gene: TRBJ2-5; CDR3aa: CASTLEGRGTQETQYF; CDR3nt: TGTGCCAGCACCTTAGAAGGCCGGGGGACCCAAGAGACCCAGTACTTC
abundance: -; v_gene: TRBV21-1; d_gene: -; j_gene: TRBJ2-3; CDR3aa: CASSKVSRQGADTQYF; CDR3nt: TGTGCCAGCAGCAAGGTCTCTAGACAGGGGGCTGATACGCAGTATTTT
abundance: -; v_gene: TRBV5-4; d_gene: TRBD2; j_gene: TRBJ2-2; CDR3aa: CASSRAGGSTGELFF; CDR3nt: TGTGCCAGCAGCAGGGCGGGAGGATCAACCGGGGAGCTGTTTTTT
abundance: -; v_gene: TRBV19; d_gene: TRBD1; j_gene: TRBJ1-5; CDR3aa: CASSTGQDTNQPQHF; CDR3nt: TGTGCCAGTAGTACAGGACAGGACACAAATCAGCCCCAGCATTTT
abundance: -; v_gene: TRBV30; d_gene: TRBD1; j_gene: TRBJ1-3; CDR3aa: CAWGQGSSGNTIYF; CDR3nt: TGTGCCTGGGGACAGGGGAGCTCTGGAAACACCATATATTTT
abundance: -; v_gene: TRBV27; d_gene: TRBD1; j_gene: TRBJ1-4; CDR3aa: CASSFALQGRDEKLFF; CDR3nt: TGTGCCAGCAGTTTCGCCCTACAGGGGCGGGATGAAAAACTGTTTTTT
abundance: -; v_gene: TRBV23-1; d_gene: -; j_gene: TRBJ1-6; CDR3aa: CASSQSERRNISPLHF; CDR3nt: TGCGCCAGCAGTCAATCGGAAAGGAGGAATATTTCACCCCTCCACTTT
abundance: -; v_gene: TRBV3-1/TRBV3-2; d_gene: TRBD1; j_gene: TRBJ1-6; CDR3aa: CASSRGQGAGSPLHF; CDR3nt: TGTGCCAGCTCCCGCGGACAGGGGGCTGGTTCACCCCTCCACTTT
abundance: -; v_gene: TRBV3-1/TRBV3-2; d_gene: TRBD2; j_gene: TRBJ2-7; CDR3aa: CASSQDISGRAGTYEQYF; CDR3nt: TGTGCCAGCAGCCAAGATATTAGCGGGAGGGCTGGGACCTACGAGCAGTACTTC